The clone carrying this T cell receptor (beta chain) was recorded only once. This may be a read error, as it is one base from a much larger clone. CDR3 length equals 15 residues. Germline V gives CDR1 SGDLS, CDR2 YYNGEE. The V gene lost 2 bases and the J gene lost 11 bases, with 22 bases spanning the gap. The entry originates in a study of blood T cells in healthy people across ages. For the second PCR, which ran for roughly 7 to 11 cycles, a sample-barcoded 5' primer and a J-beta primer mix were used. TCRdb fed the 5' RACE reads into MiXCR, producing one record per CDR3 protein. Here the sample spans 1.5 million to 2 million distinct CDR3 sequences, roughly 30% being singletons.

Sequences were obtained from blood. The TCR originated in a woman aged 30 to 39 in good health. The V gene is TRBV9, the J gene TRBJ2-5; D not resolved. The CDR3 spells CASSVGPDPYNEQYF. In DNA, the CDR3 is TGTGCCAGCAGCGTTGGACCAGACCCCTACAATGAGCAGTACTTC.